Listed here are 27 T cell receptor beta chains from one sample, sequenced in a study of T cells in Graves' hyperthyroidism and ophthalmopathy. Regions amplified from RNA transcripts were the TCR beta CDR3 regions. First-round RT-PCR of the TCR CDR3 relied on the HTBI primer set. MiXCR was run by TCRdb on the multiplex PCR reads, yielding one entry per CDR3 protein. Seen here are around 350,000 distinct CDR3 sequences, approximately 25% observed once, and the top ten hold roughly 70%. The source material was blood. The origin of the receptors is a man aged 50-59 years with Graves' hyperthyroidism.

This clonotype was observed a handful of times. The chain employs TRBV7-9 and TRBJ2-3, with 7 nucleotides matching TRBD2. The CDR3 runs 15 residues. Trimming removed 5 bases from V and 4 bases from J; junction bases left unmatched: 9. CDR1 and CDR2 from the germline V gene are SEHNR and FQNEAQ (reference sequence). The DNA for the CDR3 is TGTGCCAGCAGCCCGACTAGCCTTAAGGCAGATACGCAGTATTTT. It is translated as CASSPTSLKADTQYF.

The chain has TRBV5-1 and TRBJ2-7; no reliable D call. This CDR3 has 17 residues. V dropped 0 bases and J dropped 2 bases, with 18 bases sitting between them. Germline V gene sequence: CDR1 SGHRS, CDR2 YFSETQ. The CDR3 loop reads CASSLAVVGFGTYEQYF. CDR3 nucleotides: TGCGCCAGCAGCTTGGCCGTTGTGGGTTTCGGTACCTACGAGCAGTACTTC.

This clonotype showed up just a few times. The rearrangement uses TRBV4-1 and TRBJ1-4; perhaps TRBD1 as D (6 bases). This CDR3 has 17 residues. Trimming took 0 bases from V and 6 from J, leaving 17 bases between them. From germline, CDR1 is MGHRA and CDR2 YSYEKL. The CDR3 DNA reads TGCGCCAGCAGCCAAGATTTGAAGAGACAGGCCTATGAAAAACTGTTTTTT. It specifies CASSQDLKRQAYEKLFF.

This chain links TRBV24-1 with TRBJ2-3; tentative D call: TRBD1 (5 bases). CDR3 size: 16 residues. The germline gives CDR1 KGHDR, CDR2 SFDVKD. Trimming shortened V by 3 bases and J by 0 bases, and 12 bases separated the two germline ends. The CDR3 here is CATSDPTGSSTDTQYF. In DNA form, the CDR3 reads TGTGCCACCAGTGATCCTACAGGAAGCAGCACAGATACGCAGTATTTT.

This clonotype has a handful of counts. This chain links TRBV30 with TRBJ2-1; TRBD2 aligns across 9 bases. The CDR3 covers 14 residues. The V gene end was trimmed by 2 bases and the J gene end by 8 bases; junction bases not matched to a gene: 7. Germline V gene lookup returns CDR1 GTSNPN and CDR2 SVGIG (reference sequence). The CDR3 protein is CAWSTRGRAHEQFF. The CDR3 region has the DNA TGTGCCTGGAGTACTCGCGGGAGGGCCCATGAGCAGTTCTTC. Drawing the rest from reference TRBV30 and TRBJ2-1, the complete variable domain is SQTIHQWPATLVQPVGSPLSLECTVEGTSNPNLYWYRQAAGRGLQLLFYSVGIGQISSEVPQNLSASRPQDRQFILSSKKLLLSDSGFYLCAWSTRGRAHEQFFGPGTRLTVL.

The chain carries TRBV30 and TRBJ1-3; a possible D gene is TRBD1 (6 bases). CDR1 and CDR2 (germline): GTSNPN, SVGIG (reference sequence). The CDR3 is 15 residues long. Trimming removed 3 bases at V and 0 bases at J, with 12 bases between. CDR3 residues: CAWSLDRSSGNTIYF. The CDR3 DNA is TGTGCCTGGAGCTTAGACAGGAGCTCTGGAAACACCATATATTTT.

This clonotype was recorded a few times. The chain joins TRBV9 to TRBJ1-2; 9 bases match TRBD1. J was trimmed by 4 bases and V by 0 bases; bases with no gene match: 4. The germline V gene encodes CDR1 SGDLS and CDR2 YYNGEE. The CDR3 totals 15 residues. The CDR3 DNA follows: TGTGCCAGCAGCGTAGGTGGACAGGGGTCCTATGGCTACACCTTC. It specifies CASSVGGQGSYGYTF. Based on the CDR3 plus reference TRBV9 and TRBJ1-2, the full variable domain is DSGVTQTPKHLITATGQRVTLRCSPRSGDLSVYWYQQSLDQGLQFLIQYYNGEERAKGNILERFSAQQFPDLHSELNLSSLELGDSALYFCASSVGGQGSYGYTFGSGTRLTVV.

The V and J genes are TRBV27 and TRBJ2-7; 10 bases align to TRBD1. V lost 4 bases, J lost 5 bases, and 5 bases stayed unmatched. The CDR3 is 14 residues long. Per the germline V gene, CDR1 is MNHEY and CDR2 is SMNVEV (reference sequence). DNA for the CDR3: TGTGCCAGCAGTTCGACAGGGGGCGTCCACGAGCAGTACTTC. Encoded protein: CASSSTGGVHEQYF.

V gene TRBV6-1 combines with J gene TRBJ1-1; D is undetermined. In germline, CDR1 is MNHNS, CDR2 SASEGT. Trimming shortened V by 3 bases and J by 0 bases, and 8 bases separated the two germline ends. The CDR3 is 14 residues long. In DNA form, the CDR3 reads TGTGCCAGCAGTGAGGCTAGAATGAACACTGAAGCTTTCTTT. Translating it yields CASSEARMNTEAFF.

For the CDR3, the DNA is TGTGCCAGCAGCTCAAGCGGGAGGTTTGAGACCCAGTACTTC. Its protein is CASSSSGRFETQYF. This sequence joins TRBV12-3 or TRBV12-4 and TRBJ2-5, with TRBD2 identical over 9 bases. The CDR3 spans 14 residues. V shed 6 bases and J 5 bases; nucleotides not matched to a gene: 7.

This clonotype was detected ten times or more. J is TRBJ2-3 and V is TRBV2; D is uncertain. Germline V lookup: CDR1 SNHLY, CDR2 FYNNEI. The CDR3 has 13 residues. Trimming cost V 5 bases and J 3 bases, with 9 bases left between them. This CDR3 is CASSSRLTDTQYF. CDR3 in DNA: TGTGCCAGCAGTTCAAGATTAACAGATACGCAGTATTTT. The full variable domain, its missing parts supplied by reference TRBV2 and TRBJ2-3, is EPEVTQTPSHQVTQMGQEVILRCVPISNHLYFYWYRQILGQKVEFLVSFYNNEISEKSEIFDDQFSVERPDGSNFTLKIRSTKLEDSAMYFCASSSRLTDTQYFGPGTRLTVL.

This clonotype has a handful of counts. The CDR3 coding sequence is TGTGCCAGCAGTGAACGGGAACCCTACGAGCAGTACTTC. This encodes CASSEREPYEQYF. J is TRBJ2-7 and V is TRBV6-1; a weak D match, TRBD2 (5 bases). The germline V gene has CDR1 MNHNS and CDR2 SASEGT. The germline V and J ends were trimmed by 2 bases and 2 bases, with 7 bases remaining between them. The CDR3 runs 13 residues.

V and J are TRBV12-3 or TRBV12-4 and TRBJ2-1; maybe TRBD2 (6 bases). Trimming cost V 3 bases and J 7 bases, with 13 bases left between them. The CDR3 is 14 residues long. CDR3 sequence reads: CASSLAGTKNEQFF. CDR3 sequence (DNA): TGTGCCAGCAGTTTGGCGGGGACCAAAAATGAGCAGTTCTTC.

This clonotype occurred a few times. The chain is built from TRBV7-9 and TRBJ2-7; 14 positions agree with TRBD2. J gave up 3 bases and V 5 bases, and 12 bases lay outside the gene matches. This CDR3 comprises 18 residues. Germline assignment: CDR1 SEHNR and CDR2 FQNEAQ (reference sequence). The CDR3 reads CASSQVEFGTSGSYEQYF. CDR3 nucleotides: TGTGCCAGCAGCCAGGTGGAGTTCGGGACTAGCGGGAGCTACGAGCAGTACTTC.

V and J are TRBV12-3 or TRBV12-4 and TRBJ2-5; 9 bases fit TRBD2. J was trimmed by 4 bases and V by 6 bases; bases with no gene match: 6. This CDR3 has 14 amino acids. This chain's CDR3 is CASSIAGVGETQYF. The CDR3, as DNA: TGTGCCAGCAGCATAGCGGGAGTCGGAGAGACCCAGTACTTC.

The chain employs TRBV7-8 and TRBJ2-1, with D perhaps TRBD2 (6 bases). Trimming cost V 5 bases and J 8 bases, with 19 bases left between them. From germline, CDR1 is SGHVS and CDR2 FQNEAQ. This CDR3 is built from 15 residues. The CDR3 DNA sequence: TGTGCCAGCAGCCTGACTAGTGCGGTTATAGATGAGCAGTTCTTC. This sequence encodes CASSLTSAVIDEQFF. Supplemented by reference TRBV7-8 and TRBJ2-1, the full variable domain reads GAGVSQSPRYKVAKRGQDVALRCDPISGHVSLFWYQQALGQGPEFLTYFQNEAQLDKSGLPSDRFFAERPEGSVSTLKIQRTQQEDSAVYLCASSLTSAVIDEQFFGPGTRLTVL.

The rearrangement links TRBV20-1 to TRBJ2-5, with 11 bases identical to TRBD2. Germline values: CDR1 DFQATT, CDR2 SNEGSKA (reference sequence). There are 13 residues in the CDR3. Losses at the gene ends were 4 bases for V and 5 bases for J; bases not matched to a gene: 3. CDR3 amino acids: CSANSGRDETQYF. The CDR3 DNA reads as TGCAGTGCTAATAGCGGGAGGGATGAGACCCAGTACTTC.

The chain has TRBV5-6 and TRBJ2-3; TRBD2 is a possible D gene (6 bases). Germline V CDR1 and CDR2: SGHDT, YYEEEE. The CDR3 consists of 17 residues. V shed 0 bases and J shed 3 bases, with 17 bases lying between them. The CDR3 DNA reads as TGTGCCAGCAGCTTGGAGGGTACCCCTGGGGGGACAGATACGCAGTATTTT. Translated: CASSLEGTPGGTDTQYF.

The CDR3 DNA reads as TGCGCCAGCAGCTTGTGGGCAGTAGTTACCCCACGGGACAATGAGCAGTTCTTC. It translates to CASSLWAVVTPRDNEQFF. The V call is TRBV5-1, the J call TRBJ2-1; D is ambiguous. The V and J ends lost 1 base and 5 bases respectively, with 22 bases between them. CDR1 and CDR2 from the germline V gene are SGHRS and YFSETQ. The CDR3 spans 18 residues.

This clonotype was detected many times. The rearrangement uses TRBV11-3 and TRBJ2-7; 10 nucleotides agree with TRBD2. Germline CDR1 and CDR2: SGHNT and YENEEA. CDR3 length: 15 amino acids. Trimming cost V 5 bases and J 3 bases; bases outside gene matches: 7. The CDR3: CASSRGSGGDYEQYF. The DNA for the CDR3 is TGTGCCAGCAGCCGGGGGAGCGGGGGGGACTACGAGCAGTACTTC.

Remarks on this clonotype: Since a much larger clone is just one base distant, this may be a read error. The V gene is TRBV3-1, the J gene TRBJ2-5; D not certain. In germline, CDR1 is LGHDT, CDR2 YNNKEL (reference sequence). This CDR3 has 14 amino acids. V was clipped by 3 bases and J by 4 bases, with 12 bases between them. Here the CDR3 reads CASSHPFPAETQYF. In DNA, the CDR3 is TGTGCCAGCAGCCATCCTTTCCCCGCAGAGACCCAGTACTTC.

The chain employs TRBV20-1 and TRBJ2-5, with D unclear. Trimming removed 6 bases at V and 1 base at J, with 9 bases between. The germline gives CDR1 DFQATT, CDR2 SNEGSKA (reference sequence). This CDR3 region has 12 residues. CDR3 nucleotide sequence: TGCAGTGCCCTTCCAGGCCAAGAGACCCAGTACTTC. It encodes CSALPGQETQYF.

V is TRBV29-1 and J is TRBJ2-7, with D hard to call. The V and J ends lost 4 bases and 7 bases respectively, with 14 bases between them. Germline CDR1 and CDR2: SQVTM and ANQGSEA. This CDR3 spans 12 amino acids. CDR3 coding DNA: TGCAGCGTTGCTCGCACCCGTTGGGAGCAGTACTTC. It is translated as CSVARTRWEQYF.

V gene TRBV20-1 combines with J gene TRBJ2-1; TRBD2 aligns across 9 bases. The CDR3 runs to 17 residues. V shed 6 bases, J shed 0 bases, and the junction held 12 bases outside the gene matches. The germline V gene encodes CDR1 DFQATT and CDR2 SNEGSKA (reference sequence). CDR3 DNA: TGCAGTGCCTTCTTGAATCCTAGCGGGAACTCCTACAATGAGCAGTTCTTC. Translating it yields CSAFLNPSGNSYNEQFF.

The table lists this clonotype with many counts. J is TRBJ2-7 and V is TRBV11-2; D is ambiguous. The CDR3 runs 14 residues. The V end lost 1 base, the J end lost 1 base, and 8 bases lay between the germline ends. CDR1 is SGHAT and CDR2 is FQNNGV in the germline V gene. The CDR3: CASSLVPDSYEQYF. DNA of the CDR3: TGTGCCAGCAGCTTAGTTCCCGATTCCTACGAGCAGTACTTC.

This clonotype was seen repeatedly, ten times or more. The CDR3 sequence: CASNTDGETQYF. DNA of the CDR3: TGTGCCAGCAACACCGACGGAGAGACCCAGTACTTC. The chain recombines TRBV28 with TRBJ2-5, with unresolved D. The CDR3 has 12 residues. Germline values: CDR1 MDHEN, CDR2 SYDVKM. Trimming took off 7 bases at V and 4 bases at J, with 10 bases between the two ends.

This clonotype was detected ten times or more. This sequence joins TRBV5-1 and TRBJ1-2, with 7 bases matching TRBD1. CDR1 and CDR2 from the germline V gene are SGHRS and YFSETQ. V was pared by 0 bases and J by 5 bases, with 7 bases of the junction left unmatched. This CDR3 region has 15 residues. This CDR3 reads CASSLDGTVKYGYTF. CDR3 DNA sequence: TGCGCCAGCAGCTTGGACGGGACAGTGAAATATGGCTACACCTTC.